The T cell receptor (beta chain) described here comes from a study of T-cell memory formation after mild COVID-19. Study-wide points: Some clones that responded were present in memory (sampled pre-infection), which suggests cross-reactive memory joined. CM and EM subsets held most contracting CD4+ clones; EMRA held CD8+ ones.

This clonotype was observed at least ten times. Antigen unknown. Trimming cost V 4 bases and J 3 bases, with 13 bases left between them. The germline CDR1 and CDR2 sequences are SGHNT and YYREEE (reference sequence). CDR3 length: 14 residues. TCRdb re-called the 5' RACE reads through MiXCR, storing one row per CDR3 protein. This sample has about 420,000 distinct CDR3 sequences, with less than 25% found just once. The chain employs TRBV5-4 and TRBJ1-2; possible D gene TRBD1, 6 bases. The sample taken for sequencing was PBMCs or a T cell subset sorted from them (not recorded which). This TCR was sampled from an adult woman who had mild COVID-19 (a few samples of this study predate the infection). Cell type and time point are not known. The CDR3 spells CASSPEQGYYGYTF. The DNA of the CDR3 is TGTGCCAGCAGCCCGGAACAGGGCTACTATGGCTACACCTTC. The full variable domain, in which reference TRBV5-4 and TRBJ1-2 provide the parts outside the CDR3, is ETGVTQSPTHLIKTRGQQVTLRCSSQSGHNTVSWYQQALGQGPQFIFQYYREEENGRGNFPPRFSGLQFPNYSSELNVNALELDDSALYLCASSPEQGYYGYTFGSGTRLTVV.